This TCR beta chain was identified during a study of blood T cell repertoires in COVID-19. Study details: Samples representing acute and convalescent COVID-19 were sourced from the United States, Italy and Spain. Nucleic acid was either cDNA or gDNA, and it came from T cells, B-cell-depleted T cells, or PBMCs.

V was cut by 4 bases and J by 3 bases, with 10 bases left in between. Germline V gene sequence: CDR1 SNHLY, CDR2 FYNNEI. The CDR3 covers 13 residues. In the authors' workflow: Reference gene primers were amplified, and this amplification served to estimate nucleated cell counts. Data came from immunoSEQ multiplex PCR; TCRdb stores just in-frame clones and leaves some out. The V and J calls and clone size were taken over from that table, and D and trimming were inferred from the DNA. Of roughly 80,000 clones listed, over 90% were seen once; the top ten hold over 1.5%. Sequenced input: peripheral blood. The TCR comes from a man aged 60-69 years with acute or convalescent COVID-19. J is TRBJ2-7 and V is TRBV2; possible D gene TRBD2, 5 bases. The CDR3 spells CASSVGRVYEQYF. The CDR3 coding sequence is TGTGCCAGCAGTGTTGGGAGAGTCTACGAGCAGTACTTC.